The entry below gives a single T cell receptor (beta chain) sequence along with its context. The target antigen is unknown. The junction differs from germline at one of its ends, possibly a read error. The sample belongs to a study of blood T cells in healthy people across ages. Broader study findings: Relative to aged donors, long-lived donors carried more naive CD4+ cells and displayed higher diversity.

Primers used in a second PCR of roughly 6 to 11 cycles were a sample-barcoded 5' primer and a J-beta primer mix. TCRdb reprocessed the 5' RACE reads with MiXCR, giving one entry per CDR3 protein. The sample comprises some 940,000 distinct CDR3 sequences, just under 30% of which are singletons, and about 9.4% rests with the top ten. These same data were also listed under a study on T cells of mothers and their children.

The sequencing sample was made of blood. The receptor was derived from a woman in her 40s in good health.

This CDR3 is CASSLGARAADGNTIYF. DNA of the CDR3: TGTGCCAGCAGTTTAGGCGCTCGTGCAGCGGATGGAAACACCATATATTTC. The chain links TRBV28 to TRBJ1-3; D is unresolved. Germline V lookup: CDR1 MDHEN, CDR2 SYDVKM. There are 17 residues in the CDR3.